The clone carrying this T cell receptor beta chain was recorded at least ten times. The antigen is unknown. TCRdb ran MiXCR on the 5' RACE reads and lists one entry per CDR3 protein. The sample records 250,000 or so distinct CDR3 sequences, 3.6% being singletons. These data are taken from a study of T cells after yellow fever vaccination. Overall study results and limits: Abundant bulk-derived clonotypes could contaminate FACS-sorted repertoires.

The source is a man aged 18-30 years who received the YFV17D yellow fever vaccine. Material: PBMCs, obtained 15 days after the yellow fever booster vaccination.

The CDR3 DNA sequence: TGTGCCAGCAGCTTAAATGCGGGAATCAAAGAGACCCAGTACTTC. It codes for CASSLNAGIKETQYF. This chain uses TRBV5-4 with TRBJ2-5, with D possibly being TRBD2 (6 bases). In germline, CDR1 is SGHNT, CDR2 YYREEE (reference sequence). The ends were cut back, 2 bases at V and 3 bases at J, with 14 bases in the middle. The CDR3 spans 15 residues.